This T cell receptor (beta chain) was obtained from a study of cytomegalovirus exposure and HLA in healthy donors (dated by TCRdb to between 2016 and 2019). With respect to the entire study: According to an earlier analysis of 587 of the donors, roughly 180 million T cells yielded approximately 120 million unique TCR beta sequences and about 300 Gb of sequence data. In a later analysis, previously published TCR beta repertoires from more than 500 donors were re-analyzed and high-resolution HLA genotyping was added so that TCR occurrence patterns could be studied. To predict cytomegalovirus infection status, the study combined high-throughput TCR immunosequencing, statistical association of individual TCRs with disease status, and machine learning. The study profiled the T cell repertoires of 550 to 700 subjects by immunosequencing and related them to cytomegalovirus serostatus. A later genetic analysis used genome-wide SNP genotypes for 398 of the 666 donors, treating that subset as a discovery cohort. Because of strong linkage in the cohort, roughly five DR-DQ haplotypes were treated as single units for association and clustering. A separate validation cohort of some 130 different subjects was used in addition to the roughly 720-subject first cohort. To decide whether each TCR beta V gene segment behaved as functional or pseudogenic, an earlier analysis of nearly 600 of the donors relied on high-throughput TCR beta sequencing. Of the roughly 400 genotyped donors, approximately 82% fell in the genetic ancestry cluster associated with self-reported Caucasian donors. About 300 gigabases of sequencing data and approximately 80 million unique TCR sequences were included in an early release covering 550 to 800 HLA-typed donors. Donor age, sex, ethnicity and CMV serostatus were collected together with the repertoire data. Typing coverage differed by locus: A, B, C, DRB1 and DQB1 were typed in roughly 620-630 donors, DQA1 in about 500, DPA1 in roughly 590, and DPB1 in about 450. The later analysis used no new phenotypic data to find candidate immune exposures, relying instead on TCR beta sequences and their occurrence across donors. Among roughly 370 genotyped donors of the cohort, an average of roughly 240,000 unique TCR beta nucleotide sequences were sequenced per donor, around 18% of them non-productive. All discovery cohort repertoires had been generated on a single sequencing platform. HLA typing included class I and class II loci at four-digit resolution. The study aimed to test whether signatures of past pathogen exposure could be identified by cataloging public T cell receptors.

Library preparation was by the immunoSEQ multiplex PCR assay. A mixture of 60 forward primers for TCR Vbeta segments and 13 reverse primers for TCR Jbeta segments was used in the multiplex PCR. The CDR3 region of rearranged TCR beta genes was amplified from genomic DNA by a multiplex PCR assay. On the Illumina HiSeq System, the amplified TCR beta libraries were sequenced as 87-base-pair reads. The paper's processing steps were these. In a later analysis, tens of millions of unique TCR beta chains were counted across the 690 or so repertoires, and about 10 million of these chains were shared by at least two donors. A nearest-neighbor algorithm error-corrected the raw reads and collapsed the reads into unique sequences, merging closely related sequences to remove PCR and sequencing errors. To assign V, D and J gene segments, CDR3 sequences were aligned to IMGT reference sequences. For a sequence to be retained, a match of at least six nucleotides was required to both a V gene segment and a J gene segment. A rearrangement counted as productive if the CDR3 had no stop codons and remained in frame with V and J, and every other rearrangement counted as non-productive. Following IMGT convention, CDR3 was defined as the stretch from the second conserved V-encoded cysteine up to the conserved J-encoded phenylalanine. The earlier analysis of about 530 of the donors excluded any sequence lacking an unambiguous match to a single V gene segment. An earlier analysis of a few hundred of the donors classified V segments as functional when productive rearrangements were above 56.7% and as segregating when the standard deviation between donors was above 5%. A statistical classification framework was built to diagnose cytomegalovirus status from the catalog of TCR beta chain sequences. In a later analysis, V and J genes were assigned by comparing TCR nucleotide sequences against IMGT/GENE-DB human TR gene sequences. A later analysis assigned CDR3 sequences and most-parsimonious VDJ recombination scenarios with the TCRdist pipeline. In a later analysis, each TCR beta chain was defined by its CDR3 amino acid sequence together with its V-gene family, and reads without a unique V-gene family were excluded. As a way to deal with suspected cross-contamination and a sequencing artifact, a later analysis dropped more than 500 nucleotide sequences that were highly shared and had low generation probability. In a later analysis, a clonal expansion index for each public chain was calculated from normalized within-repertoire ranks of inferred template counts. Generation probabilities in a later analysis came from a VDJ recombination model fitted to out-of-frame rearrangements, and those results were checked against IGoR. A later analysis scored TCR-TCR, TCR-HLA and TCR-CMV co-occurrence with hypergeometric tests, applying a repertoire-size bias correction to TCR pairs. False discovery rates were estimated in a later analysis by permuting HLA or CMV assignments 20 times. In a later analysis, co-occurring TCRs were grouped using DBSCAN, and TCRdist sequence similarity was added for clustering within HLA-allele-positive subsets. Repertoires with fewer than 30,000 or more than 120,000 public chains, plus five repertoires with anomalous nucleotide sharing, were excluded from co-occurrence clustering. This immuneACCESS table, as held by TCRdb, lists in-frame sequences with V and J called but not all clones. Of the missing ones, under half trace to an unresolved V gene in checked studies; the others have no known cause. Clone size and the V and J calls come from that table; the DNA yielded D and trimming. This sample has 80,000 or so clones in its table, and roughly 76% of those were observed once. Clones ranked in the top ten supply roughly 7.2% of the sample.

Here is what the overall study found, with its caveats: CMV serostatus was the only immune exposure information available for the cohort. Because some donors lacked HLA typing at each locus, the association tests relied only on the typed subset. According to the authors, the approach could potentially be generalized to other disease states and immunological phenotypes. In the study, 150 to 200 TCR beta chains were listed as associated with cytomegalovirus. Most CMV-associated TCR beta chains appeared to be HLA-restricted in a later analysis, and the HLA associations seemed to be driven largely by CMV exposure. In a later genetic analysis, fewer N-insertions in productive TCRs were reported among donors in an Asian-associated ancestry cluster than the roughly 640-donor mean. Assigning TCR associations to individual alleles was difficult when HLA alleles, especially DR and DQ, strongly co-occurred. Some IMGT-functional V segments, including TRBV6-2 and TRBV6-3, could not be distinguished by the 87-base-pair reads and were therefore excluded. Because counts were too low, roughly 16 rarely observed V segments, including chromosome 9 orphons, were excluded from the earlier analysis of several hundred of the donors. The sequencing pipeline was judged likely to have produced a cluster of highly shared sequence variants as a technical artifact. V-gene and J-gene trimming of TCR beta chains was associated with a missense DCLRE1C variant in a later genetic analysis, and the association was replicated in an independent cohort. In a later analysis, 15,000 to 20,000 TCR beta sequences were associated with specific HLA alleles at a false discovery rate of 0.05. Correlated functional status among segregating V segments might reflect linkage disequilibrium, but an unknown experimental factor could not be ruled out. In this cohort, only TCR beta chains were sequenced, and detectable features were limited by the absence of alpha or paired-chain data. The classifier was reported to diagnose cytomegalovirus status with high specificity and sensitivity in both the original and validation cohorts. In vitro tests confirmed that a few of the cytomegalovirus-associated TCR beta chains recognize cytomegalovirus antigens. The presence/absence analyses assumed that sequencing depth was roughly uniform across donors, and that assumption may not be true. An earlier analysis of some 560 of the donors showed that most TCR beta V segments appeared in productive rearrangements either about 90% or about 30% of the time, which broadly matched IMGT annotations. According to a later analysis, parvovirus B19, influenza, CMV and Epstein-Barr virus appeared linked to several top co-occurrence clusters. In a later analysis, HLA-associated TCR beta chains showed more clonal expansion and lower generation probabilities than non-associated chains that were equally common. A later analysis found that TCR association rates varied across HLA loci, with DRB1 alleles showing the most associated TCRs and HLA-C alleles the fewest. A further reported finding was that TCR beta sequences accurately predicted the HLA-A and HLA-B alleles for most subjects in the first cohort. While some public TCRs were present in many individuals, most TCR sequences turned up only very rarely across donors.

CDR1 and CDR2 (MGHDK, SYGVNS) derive from the germline V gene. The germline V and J ends show losses of 2 bases and 4 bases respectively, and no gene match explains 17 bases of the junction. The CDR3 starts with the cysteine, ends with the phenylalanine, and has 18 residues. The only DNA kept is the CDR3, 54 bases in frame from the first base. The cohort comprised 550 to 700 healthy bone marrow donors. At the time of sampling, every cohort member was nominally healthy, though immune exposures that went unrecorded were likely present. The donor tested CMV seronegative, placing the donor among the 300 to 450 seronegative members of the cohort. A peripheral blood sample was provided by each donor, and peripheral blood mononuclear cells were used for TCR beta sequencing. The Qiagen DNeasy Blood Extraction Kit was used to extract genomic DNA from the blood cell samples. As concerns this clone: Its antigen is not yet known. Base qualities are missing; no much larger clone stands one base away.

This receptor was identified in a woman aged 40 to 50 in good health and CMV-seronegative. The sample consisted of PBMCs. The rearranged segments are TRBV25-1 and TRBJ2-7, with 7 middle bases fitting TRBD1. In nucleotides, the sequence is TGTGCCAGCAGTGAAACGACAAAGAGGGACAGCAACAATTACGAGCAGTACTTC. Translated, it reads CASSETTKRDSNNYEQYF.